The 10 T cell receptor beta chains below come from one sample, sequenced in a study of identical twins. TCRdb fed the 5' RACE reads into MiXCR, producing one record per CDR3 protein. Of roughly 570,000 distinct CDR3 sequences detected, around a tenth appear once; the ten largest clones hold approximately 3.2%. This same sample was also taken into another study, of yellow fever vaccine responses in identical twins.

The specimen sequenced was PBMCs. The receptors derive from a woman aged 18-35 years in good health.

This clonotype has a count of ten or more. DNA of the CDR3: TGTGCCACAAAGGGGGACAGGGGGTCCAATGAGCAGTTCTTC. This gives the protein CATKGDRGSNEQFF. This sequence joins TRBV24-1 and TRBJ2-1; the match to TRBD1 covers 11 bases. The V segment lost 10 bases and the J segment 6 bases; nucleotides outside the gene matches: 7. CDR1 KGHDR and CDR2 SFDVKD come from the germline V gene. The CDR3 runs 14 residues.

The chain uses TRBV29-1 and TRBJ2-1; D call uncertain. Germline lookup yields CDR1 SQVTM and CDR2 ANQGSEA. V was pared by 2 bases and J by 4 bases, with 9 bases between. CDR3 size: 13 residues. CDR3 nucleotide sequence: TGCAGCGTTGAACCGTGGGCTTACAATGAGCAGTTCTTC. Translating it yields CSVEPWAYNEQFF.

This chain uses TRBV5-6 with TRBJ2-4; a possible D gene is TRBD2 (5 bases). The CDR3 has 17 amino acids. Looked up from germline, CDR1 is SGHDT and CDR2 is YYEEEE. V shed 3 bases and J shed 4 bases, with 20 bases lying between them. CDR3: CASSSWGLVARKNIQYF. Written as DNA, the CDR3 is TGTGCCAGCAGCTCCTGGGGTTTGGTAGCGAGAAAAAACATTCAGTACTTC. Supplemented by reference TRBV5-6 and TRBJ2-4, the full variable domain reads DAGVTQSPTHLIKTRGQQVTLRCSPKSGHDTVSWYQQALGQGPQFIFQYYEEEERQRGNFPDRFSGHQFPNYSSELNVNALLLGDSALYLCASSSWGLVARKNIQYFGAGTRLSVL.

This clonotype was observed a few times. The chain joins TRBV5-1 to TRBJ2-1, with 14 bases that match TRBD2. The length of the CDR3 is 16 residues. V lost 3 bases, J lost 10 bases, and 9 bases stayed unmatched. CDR1 is SGHRS, CDR2 YFSETQ, per germline. For the CDR3, the DNA is TGCGCCAGCAGCTCCAACCCCGGACTAGCGGGGGGCGAGCAGTTCTTC. Its translation is CASSSNPGLAGGEQFF.

This clonotype has a count of ten or more. At one end, the junction sequence differs from germline, possibly due to a read error. CDR3 sequence reads: CASSSGQGIENYEQYF. The CDR3 DNA sequence: TGTGCTAGCAGCTCAGGACAGGGGATCGAGAACTACGAGCAGTACTTC. The genes are TRBV7-7 and TRBJ2-7, with 9 bases that match TRBD1. The CDR3 is 16 residues long. CDR1 SSHAT and CDR2 FNYEAQ come from the germline V gene (reference sequence).

This clonotype occurred a few times. This sequence joins TRBV11-1 and TRBJ2-7; 8 bases are shared with TRBD1. V trimming: 3 bases; J trimming: 0 bases; junction bases outside the gene matches: 13. The CDR3 contains 18 residues. Germline V gene sequence: CDR1 SGHAT, CDR2 FQDESV (reference sequence). CDR3: CASSFSPPPGQDSYEQYF. In DNA, the CDR3 is TGTGCCAGCAGCTTTTCGCCTCCCCCGGGACAGGACTCCTACGAGCAGTACTTC.

A few counts support this clonotype. The chain combines TRBV28 with TRBJ2-7, with D tentatively TRBD2 (6 bases). V gave up 6 bases and J gave up 2 bases, with 11 bases separating them. This CDR3 has 13 residues. Per the germline V gene, CDR1 is MDHEN and CDR2 is SYDVKM. CDR3: CASRMEGTYEQYF. CDR3 DNA sequence: TGTGCCAGCAGGATGGAGGGAACCTACGAGCAGTACTTC.

This clonotype was found a few times. V gene TRBV6-5 combines with J gene TRBJ2-3, with TRBD1 matching 10 bases. The junction had 15 bases not matched to a gene; V was cut back by 5 bases and J by 7 bases. The CDR3 is 17 residues long. CDR1 is MNHEY and CDR2 is SVGAGI in the germline V gene. CDR3 region: CASSNGPRDRGLYTQYF. The CDR3 DNA is TGTGCCAGCAGTAACGGACCACGGGACAGGGGCCTCTATACGCAGTATTTT.

The CDR3 bases are TGTGCCAGCAGCCAAGGTGGCCAATTGGGGGCGCATAGTGAGCAGTACTTC. Translating gives CASSQGGQLGAHSEQYF. The rearrangement joins TRBV4-2 to TRBJ2-7; D possibly corresponds to TRBD1 (6 bases). Trimming took 1 base from V and 7 from J, leaving 23 bases between them. Germline CDR1 and CDR2: LGHNA and YNFKEQ. This CDR3 has 17 residues.

This CDR3 is CSARGGTSGRVAGELFF. For the CDR3, the DNA is TGCAGTGCTAGGGGCGGGACTAGCGGAAGAGTCGCCGGGGAGCTGTTTTTT. The chain has TRBV20-1 and TRBJ2-2, with 11 bases matching TRBD2. The CDR3 covers 17 residues. Germline V gene sequence: CDR1 DFQATT, CDR2 SNEGSKA (reference sequence). Trimming removed 3 bases from V and 6 bases from J; junction bases left unmatched: 12.